This T cell receptor beta chain was recovered during a study of blood T cell repertoires in COVID-19. Study summary: Sites in the United States, Italy and Spain provided acute and convalescent COVID-19 samples.

Produced via immunoSEQ multiplex PCR; TCRdb's table is partial and in-frame only. The top ten hold 4% of the sample, which has hundreds of thousands of clones, approximately 90% seen once. The V gene's germline CDR1 is GTSNPN and CDR2 SVGIG (reference sequence). V lost 1 base, J lost 7 bases, and 14 bases lay in between. The CDR3 has 13 residues. The gene calls are TRBV30 and TRBJ2-7; D possibly corresponds to TRBD2 (6 bases). The sample was peripheral blood. The origin of this receptor is a woman aged 45-65 years with active or convalescent COVID-19. In DNA, the CDR3 is TGTGCCTGGAGTGCGAGGCGGGATCGGGAGCAGTACTTC. It translates to CAWSARRDREQYF.